The sequence of this TCR beta chain was determined in a study of T cell responses to AZD1222 COVID-19 vaccine. For this clone: Its antigen is not known.

Regarding the study as a whole: Spike-wide coverage was observed for vaccine-associated CD4 TCRs, with dominant responses at 160-218 and 743-854.

Some clones are missing from TCRdb's copy, which holds only in-frame ones; the method was immunoSEQ multiplex PCR. The sample consists of tens of thousands of clones, about 83% of them appearing once. This sequence originates from an adult who received the AZD1222 COVID-19 vaccine. The sample was peripheral blood, taken 28 days after the second AZD1222 dose.

CDR3 sequence (DNA): TGCAGCGTACAACAGGGGAGCAATCAGCCCCAGCATTTT. Its translation: CSVQQGSNQPQHF. The J gene is TRBJ1-5, the V gene TRBV29-1; 7 bases align to TRBD1. With 6 bases clipped from V and 1 base from J, the junction kept 3 bases outside the gene matches. Germline V lookup: CDR1 SQVTM, CDR2 ANQGSEA. The CDR3 runs 13 residues.